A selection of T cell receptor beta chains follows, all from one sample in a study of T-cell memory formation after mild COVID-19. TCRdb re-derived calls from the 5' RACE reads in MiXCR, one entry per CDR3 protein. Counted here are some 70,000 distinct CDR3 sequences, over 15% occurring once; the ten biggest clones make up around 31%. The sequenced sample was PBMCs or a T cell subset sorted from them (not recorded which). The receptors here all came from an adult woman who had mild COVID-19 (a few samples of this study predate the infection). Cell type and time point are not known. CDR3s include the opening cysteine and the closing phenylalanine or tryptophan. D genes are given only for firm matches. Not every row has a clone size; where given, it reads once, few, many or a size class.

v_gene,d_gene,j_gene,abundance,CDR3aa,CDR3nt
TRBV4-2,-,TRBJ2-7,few,CASSQDLRGNEQYF,TGTGCCAGCAGCCAAGATCTTAGGGGGAACGAGCAGTACTTC
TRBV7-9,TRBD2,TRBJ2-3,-,CASSLGTSGRTDTQYF,TGTGCCAGCAGCTTAGGGACTAGCGGGAGAACAGATACGCAGTATTTT
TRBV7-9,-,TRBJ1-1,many,CASSLGIGEDTEAFF,TGTGCCAGCAGCTTAGGAATAGGGGAGGACACTGAAGCTTTCTTT
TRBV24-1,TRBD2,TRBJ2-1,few,CATSDPLLAGGWNEQFF,TGTGCCACCAGTGACCCACTCTTGGCGGGAGGGTGGAATGAGCAGTTCTTC
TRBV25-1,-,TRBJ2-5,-,CASSGPSRETQYF,TGTGCCAGCAGTGGGCCCAGTAGAGAGACCCAGTACTTC
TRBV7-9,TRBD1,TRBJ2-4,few,CASSHHRRGTGTGVDNIQYF,TGTGCCAGCAGCCATCACCGTCGAGGTACCGGGACAGGGGTTGACAACATTCAGTACTTC
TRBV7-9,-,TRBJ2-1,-,CASRSGRTNEQFF,TGTGCCTCCCGGTCGGGCCGGACAAATGAGCAGTTCTTC
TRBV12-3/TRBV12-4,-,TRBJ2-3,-,CASSVRAWDTQYF,TGTGCCAGCAGTGTCAGGGCCTGGGATACGCAGTATTTT
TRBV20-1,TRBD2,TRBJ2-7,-,CSADDLAGKTYEQYF,TGCAGTGCTGACGACTTAGCGGGGAAGACCTACGAGCAGTACTTC
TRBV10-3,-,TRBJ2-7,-,CAISESYEGGSYEQYF,TGTGCCATCAGTGAGTCTTATGAGGGGGGCTCCTACGAGCAGTACTTC
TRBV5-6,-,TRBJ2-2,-,CASSSGPYTGELFF,TGTGCCAGCAGCTCTGGACCTTACACCGGGGAGCTGTTTTTT
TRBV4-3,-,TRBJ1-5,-,CASSQGSNQPQHF,TGCGCCAGCAGCCAAGGCAGCAATCAGCCCCAGCATTTT
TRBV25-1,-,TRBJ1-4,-,CASNPGDEKLFF,TGTGCCAGCAACCCAGGGGATGAAAAACTGTTTTTT
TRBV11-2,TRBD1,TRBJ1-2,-,CASSSGGLGYGYTF,TGTGCCAGCAGCTCAGGGGGGCTGGGCTATGGCTACACCTTC
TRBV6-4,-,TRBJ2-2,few,CASSEVGSGSGELFF,TGTGCCAGCAGTGAAGTAGGATCGGGTTCCGGGGAGCTGTTTTTT
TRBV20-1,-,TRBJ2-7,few,CSARDSQGPYEQYF,TGCAGTGCTAGAGATTCCCAGGGGCCCTACGAGCAGTACTTC
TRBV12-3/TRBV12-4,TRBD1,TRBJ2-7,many,CASSLGTGVYEQYF,TGTGCCAGCAGTTTAGGGACAGGGGTGTACGAGCAGTACTTC
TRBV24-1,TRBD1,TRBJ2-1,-,CATGTGGYDEQFF,TGTGCCACCGGGACAGGGGGATACGATGAGCAGTTCTTC
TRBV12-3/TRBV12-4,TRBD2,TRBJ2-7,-,CASSQSGGLAYEQYF,TGTGCCAGCAGCCAGAGCGGGGGGCTCGCCTACGAGCAGTACTTC
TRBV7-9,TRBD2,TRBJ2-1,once,CASSFRASGGYNEQFF,TGTGCCAGCAGCTTTAGGGCTAGCGGGGGATACAATGAGCAGTTCTTC
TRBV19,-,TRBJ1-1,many,CASSIWGKLIQDEAFF,TGTGCCAGTAGTATCTGGGGGAAACTCATTCAAGATGAAGCTTTCTTT
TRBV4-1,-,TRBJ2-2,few,CASSQGSTGELFF,TGCGCCAGCAGCCAGGGGTCCACCGGGGAGCTGTTTTTT
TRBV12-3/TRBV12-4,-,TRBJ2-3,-,CASSPTGKDTQYF,TGTGCCAGCAGTCCCACAGGAAAAGATACGCAGTATTTT
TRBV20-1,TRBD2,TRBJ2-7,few,CSARTSGSYEQYF,TGCAGTGCTCGCACTAGCGGGAGCTACGAGCAGTACTTC
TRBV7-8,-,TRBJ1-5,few,CASSLGVLSNQPQHF,TGTGCCAGCAGCTTAGGGGTGCTTAGCAATCAGCCCCAGCATTTT
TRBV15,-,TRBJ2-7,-,CATSREGAGSYEQYF,TGTGCCACCAGCAGAGAGGGGGCTGGTTCCTACGAGCAGTACTTC
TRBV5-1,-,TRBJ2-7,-,CASRKGPYEQYF,TGCGCCAGCAGAAAGGGACCCTACGAGCAGTACTTC
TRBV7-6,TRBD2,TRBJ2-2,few,CASSLRSGGPGTGELFF,TGTGCCAGCAGCTTGAGAAGCGGGGGGCCCGGCACCGGGGAGCTGTTTTTT
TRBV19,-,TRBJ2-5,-,CASSIRGGETQYF,TGTGCCAGTAGTATCCGGGGAGGCGAGACCCAGTACTTC
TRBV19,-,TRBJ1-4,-,CASSIAGHEEKLFF,TGTGCCAGTAGTATAGCGGGACACGAAGAAAAACTGTTTTTT
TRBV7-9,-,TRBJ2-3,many,CASSSGRGFGDTQYF,TGTGCCAGCAGCTCCGGCCGGGGGTTTGGGGATACGCAGTATTTT
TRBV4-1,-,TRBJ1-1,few,CASSQEVRTDTEAFF,TGCGCCAGCAGCCAAGAGGTAAGGACAGACACTGAAGCTTTCTTT
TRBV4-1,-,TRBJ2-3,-,CASSQVLGDTQYF,TGCGCCAGCAGCCAAGTCCTGGGAGATACGCAGTATTTT
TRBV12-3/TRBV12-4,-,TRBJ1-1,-,CASSPDVGEAEEAFF,TGTGCCAGCAGTCCGGACGTAGGGGAAGCAGAGGAAGCTTTCTTT
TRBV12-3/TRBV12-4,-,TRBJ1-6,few,CASSLAGPVAPSPLHF,TGTGCCAGCAGTTTAGCCGGGCCGGTCGCTCCATCACCCCTCCACTTT
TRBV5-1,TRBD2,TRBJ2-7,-,CASKSRSSGGTSYEQYF,TGCGCCAGCAAGTCCCGCTCTAGCGGGGGCACCTCCTACGAGCAGTACTTC